The 2 T cell receptor beta chains reported below all come from one sample, sequenced in a study of T cell repertoires in cytomegalovirus infection. TCRdb re-derived calls from the reads in MiXCR, one entry per CDR3 protein. Of 62,000 or so distinct CDR3 sequences listed, over 20% are singletons. Their antigen targets remain unknown. Here the sequenced sample was CD8+ T cells from cultured PBMCs, taken from culture after CMV antigen stimulation. These receptors all stem from a human donor in good health (CMV status not recorded). Some clones in this sample may be carry-over from other donors' samples.

The J gene is TRBJ2-1, the V gene TRBV12-3 or TRBV12-4, with 7 bases aligning to TRBD1. V lost 5 bases to trimming and J lost 6 bases; unmatched junction nucleotides: 10. There are 15 residues in the CDR3. The CDR3 is CASSPRQGWGNEQFF. The CDR3 DNA is TGTGCCAGCAGTCCCAGACAGGGATGGGGCAATGAGCAGTTCTTC.

The chain recombines TRBV7-2 with TRBJ1-2, with 8 bases lining up with TRBD1. The CDR3 length is 17 residues. Trimming at V came to 1 base and at J to 0 bases, leaving 7 bases not matched to a gene. Germline lookup yields CDR1 SGHTA and CDR2 FQGNSA. DNA of the CDR3: TGTGCCAGCAGCTTAGTGTGGGGACAGGATCCTAACTATGGCTACACCTTC. It specifies CASSLVWGQDPNYGYTF.